These 11 T cell receptor beta chains share one sample of origin, sequenced in a study of cytomegalovirus exposure and HLA in healthy donors (dated by TCRdb to the late 2010s). Receptors were amplified or captured by the immunoSEQ multiplex PCR assay. Here the immuneACCESS table is served through TCRdb, limited to in-frame sequences with V and J called. Missing clones are a known gap in these copies; in checked studies unresolved V genes cover under half, and the rest lacks a known reason. This sample lists approximately 230,000 clones; roughly 90% were detected once. 12% of the sample goes to the ten largest clones. Sequenced sample: PBMCs. The receptors derive from a young man in good health and CMV-seropositive.

The gene calls are TRBV25-1 and TRBJ2-7; maybe TRBD1 (6 bases). The CDR3 covers 13 residues. Germline assignment: CDR1 MGHDK and CDR2 SYGVNS. The V and J ends lost 1 base and 6 bases respectively, with 10 bases between them. CDR3 protein: CASSEWQGLEQYF. For the CDR3, the DNA is TGTGCCAGCAGTGAATGGCAGGGGCTCGAGCAGTACTTC.

In this sample, this clone turned up once. The chain is built from TRBV6-5 and TRBJ2-7; TRBD2 is a possible D gene (6 bases). The germline V gene encodes CDR1 MNHEY and CDR2 SVGAGI. Deletions cut 5 bases from V and 1 base from J, with 15 bases between. The CDR3 sequence is 15 residues long. The CDR3 nucleotides are TGTGCCAGCAGTCTCGCCGGGAGTAGGTCCTACGAGCAGTACTTC. It specifies CASSLAGSRSYEQYF.

The chain combines TRBV19 with TRBJ1-5; D is undetermined. Trimming took 3 bases from V and 7 from J, leaving 10 bases between them. CDR3 length: 13 residues. Germline values: CDR1 LNHDA, CDR2 SQIVND (reference sequence). Here the CDR3 DNA reads TGTGCCAGTAGTATTGACCCTGTGCAGCCCCAGCATTTT. Amino acids: CASSIDPVQPQHF.

To note about this clone: Other DNA sequences within the sample encode an identical CDR3. The rearrangement links TRBV28 to TRBJ2-7; D is unresolved. The CDR3 is 11 amino acids. Germline assignment: CDR1 MDHEN and CDR2 SYDVKM. Trimming stripped 6 bases from V and 4 bases from J, with 7 bases between. CDR3 sequence (DNA): TGTGCCAGCAGCCGCAGTTACGAGCAGTACTTC. It translates to CASSRSYEQYF. Supplemented by reference TRBV28 and TRBJ2-7, the full variable domain reads DVKVTQSSRYLVKRTGEKVFLECVQDMDHENMFWYRQDPGLGLRLIYFSYDVKMKEKGDIPEGYSVSREKKERFSLILESASTNQTSMYLCASSRSYEQYFGPGTRLTVT.

The chain carries TRBV27 and TRBJ1-1; D is undetermined. In germline, CDR1 is MNHEY, CDR2 SMNVEV (reference sequence). The V end was cut by 6 bases, the J end by 1 base, with 15 bases between. CDR3 length: 15 residues. DNA for the CDR3: TGTGCCAGCAGCCATAATGGGTTAGGGAACACTGAAGCTTTCTTT. Protein product: CASSHNGLGNTEAFF.

The rearrangement uses TRBV29-1 and TRBJ2-1; 12 nucleotides match TRBD1. The germline CDR1 and CDR2 sequences are SQVTM and ANQGSEA. CDR3 size: 15 residues. V lost 0 bases and J lost 8; bases outside the gene matches: 5. The CDR3 protein is CSVEDGTGGFYEQFF. The CDR3 region has the DNA TGCAGCGTTGAAGACGGGACAGGGGGCTTTTATGAGCAGTTCTTC.

The genes are TRBV2 and TRBJ1-3, with 7 bases aligning to TRBD1. The CDR3 is 13 residues long. CDR1 and CDR2 (germline): SNHLY, FYNNEI. Unmatched junction bases numbered 1, after V lost 6 bases and J lost 2 bases. DNA of the CDR3: TGTGCCAGCAGCGGGACAGCTGGAAACACCATATATTTT. Translated, it gives CASSGTAGNTIYF. Combining the CDR3 with reference TRBV2 and TRBJ1-3 gives the whole variable domain EPEVTQTPSHQVTQMGQEVILRCVPISNHLYFYWYRQILGQKVEFLVSFYNNEISEKSEIFDDQFSVERPDGSNFTLKIRSTKLEDSAMYFCASSGTAGNTIYFGEGSWLTVV.

This clone was counted between two and nine times. The chain uses TRBV10-3 and TRBJ2-2; unclear D gene. V lost 10 bases to trimming and J lost 4 bases, with 10 bases between them. CDR1 is ENHRY, CDR2 SYGVKD, per germline. This CDR3 is 12 amino acids long. As DNA, the CDR3 is TGTGCCACCCTCCGAGGCACCGGGGAGCTGTTTTTT. Protein product: CATLRGTGELFF.

This clone was seen a single time. Here the CDR3 DNA reads TGTGCCAGCAGCTTAGAGATACATGAGCAGTACTTC. It translates to CASSLEIHEQYF. This chain uses TRBV7-8 with TRBJ2-7; no firm D call. Per germline, CDR1 SGHVS and CDR2 FQNEAQ. The CDR3 length is 12 residues. V lost 1 base and J lost 7, with 8 bases in between.

This sequence joins TRBV5-1 and TRBJ2-2; D not certain. Germline V gene data show CDR1 as SGHRS and CDR2 as YFSETQ. The CDR3 consists of 13 residues. Trimming stripped 2 bases from V and 1 base from J, with 3 bases between. Written as DNA, the CDR3 is TGCGCCAGCAGCTTAGGGAACACCGGGGAGCTGTTTTTT. Its protein product is CASSLGNTGELFF.

V gene TRBV7-9 combines with J gene TRBJ1-2; maybe TRBD1 (6 bases). V was pared by 1 base and J by 5 bases, with 17 bases between. The germline V gene has CDR1 SEHNR and CDR2 FQNEAQ (reference sequence). This CDR3 is built from 16 residues. The CDR3 spells CASSLDWAGAFYGYTF. The CDR3 nucleotides read TGTGCCAGCAGCTTAGATTGGGCAGGGGCGTTTTATGGCTACACCTTC.